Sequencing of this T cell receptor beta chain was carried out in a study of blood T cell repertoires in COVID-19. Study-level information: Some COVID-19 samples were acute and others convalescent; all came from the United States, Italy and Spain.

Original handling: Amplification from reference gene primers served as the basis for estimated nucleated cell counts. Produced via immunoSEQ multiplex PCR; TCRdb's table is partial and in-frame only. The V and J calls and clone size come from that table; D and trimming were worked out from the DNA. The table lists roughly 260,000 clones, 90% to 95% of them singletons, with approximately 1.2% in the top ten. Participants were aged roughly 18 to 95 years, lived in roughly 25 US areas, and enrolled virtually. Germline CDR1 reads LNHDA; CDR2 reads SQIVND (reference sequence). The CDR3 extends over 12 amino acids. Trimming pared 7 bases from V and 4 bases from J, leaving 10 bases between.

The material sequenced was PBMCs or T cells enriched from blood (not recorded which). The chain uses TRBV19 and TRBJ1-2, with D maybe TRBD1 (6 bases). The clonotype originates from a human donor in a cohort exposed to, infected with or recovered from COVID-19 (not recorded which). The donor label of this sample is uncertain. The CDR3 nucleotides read TGTGCCAGTACCACAGGGATCTATGGCTACACCTTC. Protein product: CASTTGIYGYTF.